Below are 31 T cell receptor beta chains sequenced from a single sample in a study of CD8+CD57+ T cells in acquired aplastic anemia. Genomic DNA acted as the template from which TCR beta VDJ combination and CDR3 sequence profiling were carried out. TCRdb independently ran MiXCR on the reads; one entry per CDR3 protein. This table has tens of thousands of distinct CDR3 sequences, roughly 77% appearing once. The specimen was sorted CD4+, CD8+, or CD8+CD57+ T cells (not recorded which) from PBMCs. These receptors came from a human donor in good health, serving as a control.

The J gene is TRBJ2-2, the V gene TRBV5-4; a weak D match, TRBD1 (5 bases). The CDR3 extends over 15 amino acids. V shed 6 bases and J shed 1 base, with 13 bases lying between them. CDR1 and CDR2 (germline): SGHNT, YYREEE (reference sequence). The CDR3 reads CASTFHGQNTGELFF. In DNA, the CDR3 is TGTGCCAGCACCTTCCACGGACAGAACACCGGGGAGCTGTTTTTT.

The chain combines TRBV29-1 with TRBJ2-3, with D perhaps matching TRBD2 (5 bases). This CDR3 has 12 residues. V was shortened by 6 bases and J by 2 bases, with 9 bases between the two germline ends. Germline V gene lookup returns CDR1 SQVTM and CDR2 ANQGSEA. The CDR3 loop is CSVGDFTDTQYF. The CDR3 nucleotides are TGCAGCGTCGGGGATTTCACAGATACGCAGTATTTT.

The chain uses TRBV24-1 and TRBJ1-2; no reliable D call. Germline V CDR1 and CDR2: KGHDR, SFDVKD. The CDR3 loop spans 14 amino acids. V was shortened by 12 bases and J by 3 bases, with 19 bases between the two germline ends. The CDR3 bases are TGTGCCGGGCCTAGGGCGGAGCTTGACTATGGCTACACCTTC. Its protein product is CAGPRAELDYGYTF.

The chain carries TRBV25-1 and TRBJ2-5; D is uncertain. The CDR3 has 11 amino acids. V dropped 5 bases and J dropped 4 bases, with 5 bases sitting between them. CDR1 MGHDK and CDR2 SYGVNS come from the germline V gene. Written as DNA, the CDR3 is TGTGCCAGCAGTAAAAGAGAGACCCAGTACTTC. Protein product: CASSKRETQYF.

In its sample, this clonotype was seen once. Here the CDR3 reads CATSRDSEGFDEQYF. The DNA of the CDR3 is TGTGCCACCAGCAGAGACTCCGAGGGGTTCGACGAGCAGTACTTC. The chain couples TRBV15 to TRBJ2-7; D tentatively reads TRBD1 or TRBD2 (5 bases each). The CDR3 totals 15 residues. Germline V CDR1 and CDR2: LNHNV, YYDKDF (reference sequence). With 0 bases removed from V and 5 bases from J, the gap between germline ends came to 14 bases.

This clonotype was seen a few times. V and J are TRBV4-2 and TRBJ1-2, with a weak D call TRBD1 (5 bases). Trimming pared 1 base from V and 2 bases from J, leaving 11 bases between. Germline CDR1 LGHNA, CDR2 YNFKEQ. CDR3 length: 15 amino acids. CDR3 in DNA: TGTGCCAGCAGCCAAGCCTACGACAGCAACTATGGCTACACCTTC. It encodes CASSQAYDSNYGYTF.

In its sample, this clonotype was seen a few times. V gene TRBV11-2 combines with J gene TRBJ1-5; D is uncertain. V was shortened by 0 bases and J by 1 base, with 7 bases between the two germline ends. CDR3 length equals 15 residues. The germline gives CDR1 SGHAT, CDR2 FQNNGV. The CDR3 is CASSLEPGSNQPQHF. The CDR3 DNA reads as TGTGCCAGCAGCTTAGAACCTGGGAGCAATCAGCCCCAGCATTTT.

This chain uses TRBV19 with TRBJ1-1, with TRBD1 as a possible D gene (6 bases). Germline assignment: CDR1 LNHDA and CDR2 SQIVND (reference sequence). The CDR3 covers 12 residues. V shed 8 bases and J shed 1 base, with 8 bases lying between them. The CDR3 sequence is CASLDRNTEAFF. The DNA for the CDR3 is TGTGCCAGTTTGGACAGGAACACTGAAGCTTTCTTT.

J is TRBJ1-5 and V is TRBV12-3 or TRBV12-4; D is uncertain. This CDR3 has 14 amino acids. The V gene lost 3 bases and the J gene lost 3 bases, with 9 bases spanning the gap. In DNA form, the CDR3 reads TGTGCCAGCAGTTTTAAGAGCGACAATCAGCCCCAGCATTTT. Protein sequence: CASSFKSDNQPQHF.

The V and J genes are TRBV20-1 and TRBJ2-7; D is perhaps TRBD1 (6 bases). Trimming shortened V by 3 bases and J by 5 bases, and 17 bases separated the two germline ends. The germline V gene encodes CDR1 DFQATT and CDR2 SNEGSKA (reference sequence). CDR3 size: 14 residues. CDR3 DNA: TGCAGTGCTAGGGGGGCAGGGCAGGGTAACGAGCAGTACTTC. As protein: CSARGAGQGNEQYF.

This chain joins TRBV7-9 and TRBJ2-3; the D is unclear. Germline lookup yields CDR1 SEHNR and CDR2 FQNEAQ (reference sequence). The CDR3 is 12 amino acids. Between the trimmed V and J ends, which lost 3 bases and 4 bases, there was a span of 5 bases. The CDR3 loop reads CASSLLADTQYF. CDR3 DNA sequence: TGTGCCAGCAGCTTGTTGGCAGATACGCAGTATTTT.

There are a few counts of this clonotype. The chain links TRBV19 to TRBJ2-2, with 9 bases lining up with TRBD1. The germline V gene encodes CDR1 LNHDA and CDR2 SQIVND (reference sequence). The CDR3 covers 15 residues. Trimming cost V 5 bases and J 5 bases; bases outside gene matches: 6. The CDR3 DNA reads as TGTGCCAGTAGTTCCGACAGGGGGAGGACCGGGGAGCTGTTTTTT. Its translation: CASSSDRGRTGELFF.

The gene calls are TRBV15 and TRBJ1-5, with D unclear. Germline loops: CDR1 LNHNV, CDR2 YYDKDF (reference sequence). The CDR3 totals 15 residues. Trimming pared 0 bases from V and 6 bases from J, leaving 12 bases between. CDR3 protein: CATSRDHSSPQPQHF. CDR3 sequence (DNA): TGTGCCACCAGCAGAGATCACAGTTCGCCTCAGCCCCAGCATTTT.

The V gene is TRBV6-6, the J gene TRBJ2-1; TRBD2 agrees at 8 bases. This CDR3 comprises 16 residues. Trimming cost V 2 bases and J 7 bases; bases outside gene matches: 10. CDR1 is MNHNY, CDR2 SVGAGI, per germline (reference sequence). The CDR3 bases are TGTGCCAGCAGTTACCCGCAACGGGGGGGCCAGAATGAGCAGTTCTTC. Translation gives CASSYPQRGGQNEQFF.

In DNA form, the CDR3 reads TGCGCCAGCAGCCACACGGCTAGCGGGGCCCACGAGCAGTACTTC. It encodes CASSHTASGAHEQYF. The rearrangement links TRBV4-3 to TRBJ2-7, with TRBD2 identical over 9 bases. The CDR3 covers 15 residues. Per germline, CDR1 LGHNA and CDR2 YSLEER. V was clipped by 3 bases and J by 5 bases; unmatched bases: 8.

By share of the sample, this clonotype is medium-sized (0.01 to 0.1%). The V gene is TRBV19, the J gene TRBJ2-1; a weak D match, TRBD2 (6 bases). The length of the CDR3 is 15 residues. V lost 3 bases and J lost 8, with 17 bases in between. Looked up from germline, CDR1 is LNHDA and CDR2 is SQIVND (reference sequence). CDR3: CASSINRGLDDEQFF. The CDR3 DNA is TGTGCCAGTAGTATCAATCGGGGGTTAGACGATGAGCAGTTCTTC.

In DNA, the CDR3 is TGTGCCAGCAGCTTAGTAGGGCTCGGTGAGCAGTTCTTC. Translating gives CASSLVGLGEQFF. The chain links TRBV7-2 to TRBJ2-1; D unclear. Germline lookup yields CDR1 SGHTA and CDR2 FQGNSA. The CDR3 consists of 13 residues. Trimming stripped 1 base from V and 9 bases from J, with 10 bases between.

This clonotype was counted a few times. The chain couples TRBV15 to TRBJ1-6; D gene unclear. The CDR3 is made up of 14 amino acids. Trimming took 7 bases from V and 10 from J, leaving 17 bases between them. Germline CDR1 is LNHNV and CDR2 is YYDKDF (reference sequence). The CDR3 protein is CATTIGATGSPLHF. Here the CDR3 DNA reads TGTGCCACCACCATCGGAGCCACGGGCTCACCCCTCCACTTT.

By share, this clonotype ranks as large. The chain links TRBV29-1 to TRBJ1-2, with unresolved D. The length of the CDR3 is 11 residues. In germline, CDR1 is SQVTM, CDR2 ANQGSEA. The ends were cut back, 7 bases at V and 5 bases at J, with 11 bases in the middle. The CDR3 protein is CSAETDYGYTF. In DNA, the CDR3 is TGCAGCGCCGAGACGGATTATGGCTACACCTTC.

The J gene is TRBJ2-5, the V gene TRBV15; D uncertain. CDR1 and CDR2 (germline): LNHNV, YYDKDF (reference sequence). The CDR3 runs 12 residues. Trimming stripped 3 bases from V and 2 bases from J, with 4 bases between. This CDR3 is CATSRHQETQYF. The DNA of the CDR3 is TGTGCCACCAGCAGGCATCAAGAGACCCAGTACTTC.

The chain combines TRBV11-2 with TRBJ2-7; TRBD1 agrees at 7 bases. CDR3 length: 19 amino acids. V shed 7 bases, J shed 3 bases, and the junction held 24 bases outside the gene matches. In germline, CDR1 is SGHAT, CDR2 FQNNGV. The CDR3 coding sequence is TGTGCCAGCACCCTTACCGGGACAGCCCCCCAAGGCTCCTTCTACGAGCAGTACTTC. Translated: CASTLTGTAPQGSFYEQYF.

The chain employs TRBV15 and TRBJ1-5, with D hard to call. Germline lookup yields CDR1 LNHNV and CDR2 YYDKDF (reference sequence). The CDR3 covers 14 residues. V lost 5 bases to trimming and J lost 6 bases, with 14 bases between them. The CDR3 region has the DNA TGTGCCACCAGCGCCGCGGCCGCTGGTCAGCCCCAGCATTTT. Amino acid sequence: CATSAAAAGQPQHF.

In DNA form, the CDR3 reads TGTGCCAGTAGTATATTTGGGACTAGCCACAATGAGCAGTTCTTC. This gives the protein CASSIFGTSHNEQFF. The chain is built from TRBV19 and TRBJ2-1, with 9 nucleotides matching TRBD2. The CDR3 sequence is 15 residues long. The V gene's germline CDR1 is LNHDA and CDR2 SQIVND (reference sequence). V lost 2 bases to trimming and J lost 5 bases; unmatched junction nucleotides: 4.

The rearrangement links TRBV7-2 to TRBJ1-2; TRBD1 might be the D (6 bases). V gave up 2 bases and J gave up 8 bases, with 15 bases separating them. The germline CDR1 and CDR2 sequences are SGHTA and FQGNSA. The CDR3 loop spans 14 amino acids. CDR3 coding DNA: TGTGCCAGCAGCTTAATCGGGGGCTATGGGGGCTACACCTTC. Its translation: CASSLIGGYGGYTF. Based on the CDR3 plus reference TRBV7-2 and TRBJ1-2, the full variable domain is GAGVSQSPSNKVTEKGKDVELRCDPISGHTALYWYRQSLGQGLEFLIYFQGNSAPDKSGLPSDRFSAERTGGSVSTLTIQRTQQEDSAVYLCASSLIGGYGGYTFGSGTRLTVV.

The chain is built from TRBV25-1 and TRBJ2-1; 10 nucleotides line up with TRBD2. CDR3 size: 17 residues. J gave up 1 base and V 0 bases, and 3 bases lay outside the gene matches. Germline assignment: CDR1 MGHDK and CDR2 SYGVNS. The CDR3 loop is CASSEYGSGRSYNEQFF. The CDR3 DNA is TGTGCCAGCAGTGAATACGGTAGCGGGAGGTCCTACAATGAGCAGTTCTTC. The full variable domain, in which reference TRBV25-1 and TRBJ2-1 provide the parts outside the CDR3, is EADIYQTPRYLVIGTGKKITLECSQTMGHDKMYWYQQDPGMELHLIHYSYGVNSTEKGDLSSESTVSRIRTEHFPLTLESARPSHTSQYLCASSEYGSGRSYNEQFFGPGTRLTVL.

This rearrangement joins TRBV25-1 to TRBJ1-2; D is perhaps TRBD1 (5 bases). The CDR3 is 11 amino acids. V lost 4 bases, J lost 6 bases, and 6 bases lay in between. Germline loops: CDR1 MGHDK, CDR2 SYGVNS. The CDR3 bases are TGTGCCAGCAGTGGGGACCATGGCTACACCTTC. Its protein is CASSGDHGYTF.

V gene TRBV6-1 combines with J gene TRBJ1-2, with 7 bases aligning to TRBD1. The trim removed 6 bases at V and 1 base at J, leaving 8 bases unmatched. Germline CDR1 is MNHNS and CDR2 is SASEGT. The CDR3 extends over 15 amino acids. The CDR3 DNA is TGTGCCAGCAGAGGACAGGCACTGGATAACTATGGCTACACCTTC. Its protein product is CASRGQALDNYGYTF.

The genes are TRBV6-1 and TRBJ1-6; D perhaps matches TRBD1 (5 bases). Germline V lookup: CDR1 MNHNS, CDR2 SASEGT. Trimming took 7 bases from V and 9 from J, leaving 19 bases between them. CDR3 size: 15 residues. The CDR3 DNA sequence: TGTGCCAGCAACCAGCTCCCCCAGGGAATTTCACCCCTCCACTTT. This codes for CASNQLPQGISPLHF.

About this clonotype: Germline is not matched at one junction end, which may reflect a read error. J is TRBJ2-7 and V is TRBV19; D is ambiguous. The CDR3 is 16 residues long. Germline V gives CDR1 LNHDA, CDR2 SQIVND (reference sequence). The CDR3 nucleotides read TGTGCCAGTAGTATCCTGTACACGGGCCCTACCTACGGGCAGTACTTC. This gives the protein CASSILYTGPTYGQYF. Full variable domain (remainder filled in from reference TRBV19 and TRBJ2-7): DGGITQSPKYLFRKEGQNVTLSCEQNLNHDAMYWYRQDPGQGLRLIYYSQIVNDFQKGDIAEGYSVSREKKESFPLTVTSAQKNPTAFYLCASSILYTGPTYGQYFGPGTRLTVT.

This chain uses TRBV2 with TRBJ1-4, with D hard to call. This CDR3 is built from 13 residues. Germline values: CDR1 SNHLY, CDR2 FYNNEI. The V gene lost 6 bases and the J gene lost 3 bases, with 8 bases spanning the gap. The CDR3 spells CASSLGSNEKLFF. The CDR3 DNA reads as TGTGCCAGCAGCTTAGGCTCTAATGAAAAACTGTTTTTT.

Concerning this clonotype: The CDR3 carries no conserved terminal phenylalanine or tryptophan, so it likely arises from a read error. The V call is TRBV25-1, the J call TRBJ2-7, with 11 bases identical to TRBD2. CDR3 length equals 18 residues. The J segment lost 6 bases and the V segment lost 1 base, leaving 14 bases of the junction unmatched. In germline, CDR1 is MGHDK, CDR2 SYGVNS. The CDR3 bases are TGTGCCAGCAGTGAATTAGGTAGCGGGGGGGGCCGGACAAGCGAGCAGTACCTC. Its translation: CASSELGSGGGRTSEQYL.